Presented here are 14 T cell receptor beta chains from one specimen sequenced in a study of control samples from healthy donors and cancer patients (dated by TCRdb to the early 2020s). Library construction relied on the immunoSEQ multiplex PCR assay. Sourced from immuneACCESS, this table was stored by TCRdb with only in-frame sequences that have V and J called. A share of the clones is absent; for the studies checked, an unresolved V gene accounts for under half, and the remainder has no known explanation. The sample yields about 51,000 clones; about nine tenths were counted once. Of the sample, roughly 43% falls within the top ten clones. The sample was PBMCs. Receptors were obtained from a man aged 50 to 59 with head and neck cancer.

J is TRBJ2-2 and V is TRBV28; D is unresolved. The germline V gene has CDR1 MDHEN and CDR2 SYDVKM. CDR3 length: 12 amino acids. V lost 6 bases to trimming and J lost 2 bases, with 4 bases between them. Written as DNA, the CDR3 is TGTGCCAGCAGCGCAAACACCGGGGAGCTGTTTTTT. Translating it yields CASSANTGELFF.

This clone has only a few counts. CDR3 nucleotides: TGTGCCAGCAGTTTATCCTCTAACCCCTACTTGTCGAGGGCTCGGGGTGAAAAACTGTTTTTT. Its protein product is CASSLSSNPYLSRARGEKLFF. The rearrangement links TRBV27 to TRBJ1-4; D not certain. This CDR3 spans 21 amino acids. The germline V and J ends were trimmed by 0 bases and 7 bases, with 30 bases remaining between them. CDR1 MNHEY and CDR2 SMNVEV come from the germline V gene (reference sequence).

This chain connects TRBV15 to TRBJ2-1; D unresolved. In germline, CDR1 is LNHNV, CDR2 YYDKDF (reference sequence). This CDR3 spans 17 amino acids. Trimming pared 0 bases from V and 1 base from J, leaving 13 bases between. As DNA, the CDR3 is TGTGCCACCAGCAGAGATGATCTAGGGCAATCCTACAATGAGCAGTTCTTC. Translated, it gives CATSRDDLGQSYNEQFF.

This clone was seen only a few times. The chain combines TRBV6-5 with TRBJ2-5; D gene ambiguous. V shed 6 bases and J shed 2 bases, with 4 bases lying between them. The CDR3 sequence is 11 residues long. CDR1 and CDR2 (germline): MNHEY, SVGAGI. The chain's CDR3 is CASRTQETQYF. CDR3 DNA: TGTGCCAGCAGGACTCAAGAGACCCAGTACTTC.

The chain uses TRBV7-2 and TRBJ2-2, with D possibly matching TRBD1 (5 bases). Trimming took 3 bases from V and 2 from J, leaving 16 bases between them. The CDR3 covers 17 residues. Germline lookup yields CDR1 SGHTA and CDR2 FQGNSA. The CDR3 sequence: CASSFPLQGLNTGELFF. The CDR3 DNA reads as TGTGCCAGCAGCTTCCCCCTGCAGGGCCTCAACACCGGGGAGCTGTTTTTT.

J is TRBJ1-5 and V is TRBV2; D uncertain. V was shortened by 6 bases and J by 0 bases, with 3 bases between the two germline ends. Germline V gives CDR1 SNHLY, CDR2 FYNNEI. The CDR3 runs to 12 residues. The CDR3 is CASRLSNQPQHF. The DNA for the CDR3 is TGTGCCAGCAGACTTAGCAATCAGCCCCAGCATTTT.

The chain carries TRBV7-8 and TRBJ1-3; D is uncertain. Trimming cost V 4 bases and J 7 bases, with 11 bases left between them. The CDR3 has 13 amino acids. CDR1 SGHVS and CDR2 FQNEAQ come from the germline V gene. The CDR3 DNA reads TGTGCCAGCAGCTCTGGTCTTGGGAACACCATATATTTT. Translated: CASSSGLGNTIYF. Full variable domain (rest looked up from reference TRBV7-8 and TRBJ1-3): GAGVSQSPRYKVAKRGQDVALRCDPISGHVSLFWYQQALGQGPEFLTYFQNEAQLDKSGLPSDRFFAERPEGSVSTLKIQRTQQEDSAVYLCASSSGLGNTIYFGEGSWLTVV.

CDR3: CASSGGGMGQYF. The CDR3, as DNA: TGCGCCAGCAGCGGAGGGGGTATGGGGCAGTACTTC. The chain is built from TRBV5-1 and TRBJ2-7; D might be TRBD1 or TRBD2, each matching 6 bases. V was trimmed by 4 bases and J by 9 bases, leaving 14 bases between them. The CDR3 has 12 residues. Germline V CDR1 and CDR2: SGHRS, YFSETQ.

The genes are TRBV14 and TRBJ2-3; TRBD2 matches at 8 bases. In germline, CDR1 is SGHDN, CDR2 FVKESK. Trimming removed 1 base from V and 7 bases from J; junction bases left unmatched: 4. The length of the CDR3 is 14 residues. CDR3 sequence reads: CASSQAGLGNTQYF. CDR3 nucleotides: TGTGCCAGCAGCCAAGCGGGACTAGGAAATACGCAGTATTTT.

This rearrangement joins TRBV5-5 to TRBJ2-2; weak D call: TRBD2 (6 bases). Between the trimmed V and J ends, which lost 0 bases and 8 bases, there was a span of 14 bases. Germline V lookup: CDR1 SGHKS, CDR2 YYEKEE (reference sequence). The CDR3 has 15 amino acids. CDR3 amino acids: CASSLARLGQGELFF. The CDR3 DNA reads as TGTGCCAGCAGCTTGGCCAGACTAGGGCAAGGGGAGCTGTTTTTT.

The chain uses TRBV27 and TRBJ1-6, with a weak D call TRBD1 (6 bases). The CDR3 has 14 amino acids. V lost 6 bases to trimming and J lost 6 bases, with 12 bases between them. The germline gives CDR1 MNHEY, CDR2 SMNVEV (reference sequence). The DNA of the CDR3 is TGTGCCAGCAGCACGGACAGATTTAATTCACCCCTCCACTTT. This codes for CASSTDRFNSPLHF.

This rearrangement joins TRBV3-1 (or the pseudogene TRBV3-2) to TRBJ1-5; D is undetermined. V lost 0 bases and J 0 bases, leaving 15 bases between the germline ends. CDR1 and CDR2 (germline): LGHDT, YNNKEL (reference sequence). The length of the CDR3 is 18 residues. The DNA of the CDR3 is TGTGCCAGCAGCCAAGAAGGGAAGACCCTAAATAGCAATCAGCCCCAGCATTTT. It codes for CASSQEGKTLNSNQPQHF.

The chain employs TRBV7-9 and TRBJ2-1; TRBD1 matches 11 bases. The CDR3 sequence is 15 residues long. The trim removed 6 bases at V and 8 bases at J, leaving 9 bases unmatched. CDR1 is SEHNR, CDR2 FQNEAQ, per germline (reference sequence). CDR3 protein: CASRSWTGGWDEQFF. The CDR3, as DNA: TGTGCCAGCAGATCCTGGACAGGGGGCTGGGATGAGCAGTTCTTC.

This clone has a handful of counts. The V call is TRBV7-2, the J call TRBJ1-5; D gene ambiguous. The V gene's germline CDR1 is SGHTA and CDR2 FQGNSA. Trimming took off 7 bases at V and 3 bases at J, with 16 bases between the two ends. This CDR3 has 15 amino acids. CDR3 DNA: TGTGCCAGCACCCCGACACAAGGGTACAATCAGCCCCAGCATTTT. This codes for CASTPTQGYNQPQHF. Combining the CDR3 with reference TRBV7-2 and TRBJ1-5 gives the whole variable domain GAGVSQSPSNKVTEKGKDVELRCDPISGHTALYWYRQSLGQGLEFLIYFQGNSAPDKSGLPSDRFSAERTGGSVSTLTIQRTQQEDSAVYLCASTPTQGYNQPQHFGDGTRLSIL.